This T cell receptor (beta chain) appears in the sequencing data of a study of cytomegalovirus exposure and HLA in healthy donors. General study findings and limits: Researchers left out some V segments, among them TRBV6-2 and TRBV6-3, as indistinguishable. Rarity marked most TCR sequences, yet some public TCRs occurred in many donors.

Both 60 Vbeta primers and 13 Jbeta primers went into the PCR. Original methodology: In a later analysis, 70 million to 80 million unique TCR beta chains included roughly 11 million shared by two or more donors. Here immunoSEQ multiplex PCR was the method, and the copy in TCRdb shows in-frame clones only, minus some. The DNA gave D and trimming, while V, J and clone size come from that table. The sample consists of tens of thousands of clones, about 70% of them appearing once. With respect to this clone: Its cognate antigen is unknown.

The CDR3 is 14 amino acids. Healthy bone marrow donors formed the donor group. The sequenced sample consisted of PBMCs. The clonotype was recovered from a young man in good health and CMV-seronegative. V and J are TRBV21-1 and TRBJ1-2; the D call TRBD1 from the table was never checked on the DNA. TRBV21-1 is described as a pseudogene. The CDR3 is CASSTRQGGYGYTF. CDR3 nucleotide sequence: TGTGCCAGCAGCACGAGACAGGGGGGTTATGGCTACACCTTC.